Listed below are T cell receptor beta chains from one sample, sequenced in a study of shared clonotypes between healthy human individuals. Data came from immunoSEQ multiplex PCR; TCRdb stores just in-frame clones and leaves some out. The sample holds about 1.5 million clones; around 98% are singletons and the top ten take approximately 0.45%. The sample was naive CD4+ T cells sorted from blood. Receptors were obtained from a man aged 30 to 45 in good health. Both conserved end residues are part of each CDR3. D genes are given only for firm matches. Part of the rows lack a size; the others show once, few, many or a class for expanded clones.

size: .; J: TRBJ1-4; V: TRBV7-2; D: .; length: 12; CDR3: CASSLAGGKLFF; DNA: TGTGCCAGCAGCTTAGCGGGGGGGAAACTGTTTTTT
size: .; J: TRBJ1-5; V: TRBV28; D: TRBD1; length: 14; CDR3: CASSWQGARQPQHF; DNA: TGTGCCAGCAGTTGGCAGGGGGCGCGACAGCCCCAGCATTTT
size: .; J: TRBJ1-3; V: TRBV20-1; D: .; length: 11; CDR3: CSASSGNTIYF; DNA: TGCAGTGCTAGCAGCGGAAACACCATATATTTT
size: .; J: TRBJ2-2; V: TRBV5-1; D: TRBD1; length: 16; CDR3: CASSLAGTGNTGELFF; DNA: TGCGCCAGCAGCTTGGCCGGGACAGGGAACACCGGGGAGCTGTTTTTT
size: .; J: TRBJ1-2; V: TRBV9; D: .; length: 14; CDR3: CASSPSSTGDGYTF; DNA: TGTGCCAGCAGCCCCAGTTCGACAGGAGATGGCTACACCTTC
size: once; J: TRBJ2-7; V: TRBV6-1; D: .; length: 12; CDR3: CASSDTPYEQYF; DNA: TGTGCCAGCAGTGACACTCCCTACGAGCAGTACTTC
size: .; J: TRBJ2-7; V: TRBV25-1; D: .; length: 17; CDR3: CASSDSRRRRLPYEQYF; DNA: TGTGCCAGCAGTGACAGTAGGCGTAGACGGCTACCCTACGAGCAGTACTTC
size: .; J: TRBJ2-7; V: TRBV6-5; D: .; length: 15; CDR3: CASSSLFGGSYEQYF; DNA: TGTGCCAGCAGTTCGTTATTTGGTGGTTCCTACGAGCAGTACTTC
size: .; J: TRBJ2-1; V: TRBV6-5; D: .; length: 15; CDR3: CASSHRTPVDNEQFF; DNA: TGTGCCAGCAGTCACCGGACCCCTGTCGACAATGAGCAGTTCTTC
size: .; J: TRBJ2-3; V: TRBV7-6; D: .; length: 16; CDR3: CASSSPGLSGTDTQYF; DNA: TGTGCCAGCAGCTCGCCGGGACTCTCCGGGACTGATACGCAGTATTTT
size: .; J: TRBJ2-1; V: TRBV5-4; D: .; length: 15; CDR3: CASSPDRTAYNEQFF; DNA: TGTGCCAGCAGCCCCGATCGGACAGCCTACAATGAGCAGTTCTTC
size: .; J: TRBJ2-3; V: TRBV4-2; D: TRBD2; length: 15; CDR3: CASSQELAGPDTQYF; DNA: TGTGCCAGCAGCCAAGAGCTAGCGGGACCGGATACGCAGTATTTT
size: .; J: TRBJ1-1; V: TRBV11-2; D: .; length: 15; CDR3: CASSLLPGFNTEAFF; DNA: TGTGCCAGCAGCTTACTTCCGGGATTCAACACTGAAGCTTTCTTT
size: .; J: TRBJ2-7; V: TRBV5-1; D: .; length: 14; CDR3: CASTTSPMSHEQYF; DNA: TGCGCCAGCACCACAAGCCCGATGTCCCACGAGCAGTACTTC
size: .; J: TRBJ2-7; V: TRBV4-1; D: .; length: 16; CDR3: CASSLLGRTAVDEQYF; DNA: TGCGCCAGCAGCCTCCTAGGGCGGACAGCTGTCGACGAGCAGTACTTC
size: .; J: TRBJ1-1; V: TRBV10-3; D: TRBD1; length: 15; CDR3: CAIGRDRDMNTEAFF; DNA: TGTGCCATCGGCCGGGACAGGGATATGAACACTGAAGCTTTCTTT
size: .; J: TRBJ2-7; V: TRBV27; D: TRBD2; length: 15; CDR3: CASSPAGVPSYEQYF; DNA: TGTGCCAGCAGCCCAGCGGGAGTACCTTCTTACGAGCAGTACTTC
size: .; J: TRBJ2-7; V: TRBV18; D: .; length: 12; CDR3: CASSPGVSEQYF; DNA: TGTGCCAGCTCACCAGGGGTATCCGAGCAGTACTTC
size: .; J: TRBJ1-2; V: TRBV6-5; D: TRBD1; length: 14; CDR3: CASSSRDRGYGYTF; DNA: TGTGCCAGCAGTTCCCGGGACAGGGGCTATGGCTACACCTTC
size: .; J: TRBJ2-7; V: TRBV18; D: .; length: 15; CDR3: CASSPQGNSAYEQYF; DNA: TGTGCCAGCTCACCCCAGGGTAATTCGGCCTACGAGCAGTACTTC
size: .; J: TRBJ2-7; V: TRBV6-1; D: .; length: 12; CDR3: CASASASYEQYF; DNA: TGTGCCAGTGCGTCTGCCTCCTACGAGCAGTACTTC
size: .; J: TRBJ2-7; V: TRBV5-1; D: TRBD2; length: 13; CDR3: CASSSIAGGEQYF; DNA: TGCGCCAGCAGCTCTATAGCGGGAGGTGAGCAGTACTTC
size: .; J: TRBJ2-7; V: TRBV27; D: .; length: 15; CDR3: CASKPFVGPSYEQYF; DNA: TGTGCCAGCAAACCCTTCGTAGGTCCCTCCTACGAGCAGTACTTC
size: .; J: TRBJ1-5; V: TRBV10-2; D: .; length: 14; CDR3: CASSESGSYQPQHF; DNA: TGCGCCAGCAGTGAGAGTGGTTCATATCAGCCCCAGCATTTT
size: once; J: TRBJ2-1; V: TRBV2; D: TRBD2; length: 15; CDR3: CASLQREGSINEQFF; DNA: TGTGCCAGCCTACAGCGGGAGGGCAGCATCAATGAGCAGTTCTTC
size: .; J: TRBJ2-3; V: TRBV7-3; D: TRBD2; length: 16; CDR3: CASSLRPAGAVDTQYF; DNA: TGTGCCAGCAGCTTACGGCCAGCGGGAGCAGTAGATACGCAGTATTTT
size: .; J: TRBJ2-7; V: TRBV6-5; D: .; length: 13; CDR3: CASSRTVAYEQYF; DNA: TGTGCCAGCAGCCGTACCGTAGCCTACGAGCAGTACTTC
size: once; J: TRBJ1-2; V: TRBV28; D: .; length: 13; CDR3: CASVTDPGYGYTF; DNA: TGTGCCAGCGTAACCGACCCGGGGTATGGCTACACCTTC
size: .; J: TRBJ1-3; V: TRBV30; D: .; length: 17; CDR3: CAWMPGQGQGPGNTIYF; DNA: TGTGCCTGGATGCCGGGGCAGGGGCAGGGACCCGGAAACACCATATATTTT
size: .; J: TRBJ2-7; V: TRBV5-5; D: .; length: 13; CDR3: CASNPGGAYEQYF; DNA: TGTGCCAGCAACCCGGGCGGAGCCTACGAGCAGTACTTC
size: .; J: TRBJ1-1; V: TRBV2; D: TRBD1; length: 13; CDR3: CASSNGQGTEAFF; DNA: TGTGCCAGCAGCAACGGACAGGGCACTGAAGCTTTCTTT
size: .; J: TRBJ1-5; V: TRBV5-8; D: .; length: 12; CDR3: CASNRRDQPQHF; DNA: TGTGCCAGCAACCGAAGGGATCAGCCCCAGCATTTT
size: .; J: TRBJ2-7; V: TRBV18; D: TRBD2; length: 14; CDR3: CASCPGTNPYEQYF; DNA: TGTGCCAGCTGCCCCGGGACTAACCCCTACGAGCAGTACTTC
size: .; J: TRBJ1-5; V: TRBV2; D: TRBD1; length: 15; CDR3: CASRGQPISNQPQHF; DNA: TGTGCCAGCAGGGGACAGCCCATTAGCAATCAGCCCCAGCATTTT
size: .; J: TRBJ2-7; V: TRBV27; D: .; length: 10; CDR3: CASGAYEQYF; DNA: TGTGCCAGCGGGGCCTACGAGCAGTACTTC
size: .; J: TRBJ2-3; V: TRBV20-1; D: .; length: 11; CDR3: CSARITREQYF; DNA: TGCAGTGCTAGAATCACTAGAGAGCAGTATTTT
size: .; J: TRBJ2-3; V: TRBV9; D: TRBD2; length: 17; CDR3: CASSARPGLGDTDTQYF; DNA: TGTGCCAGCAGCGCCCGACCGGGACTAGGAGACACAGATACGCAGTATTTT
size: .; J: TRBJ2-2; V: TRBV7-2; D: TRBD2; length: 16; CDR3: CASSRTSGANTGELFF; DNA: TGTGCCAGCAGCCGGACTAGCGGGGCGAACACCGGGGAGCTGTTTTTT
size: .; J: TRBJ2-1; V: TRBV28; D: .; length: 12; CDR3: CASSLGGDEQFF; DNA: TGTGCCAGCAGTTTGGGAGGAGATGAGCAGTTCTTC
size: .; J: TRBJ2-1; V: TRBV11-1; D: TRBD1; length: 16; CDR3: CASSPREDRGTNEQFF; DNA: TGTGCCAGCAGCCCTAGGGAGGACAGGGGCACCAATGAGCAGTTCTTC